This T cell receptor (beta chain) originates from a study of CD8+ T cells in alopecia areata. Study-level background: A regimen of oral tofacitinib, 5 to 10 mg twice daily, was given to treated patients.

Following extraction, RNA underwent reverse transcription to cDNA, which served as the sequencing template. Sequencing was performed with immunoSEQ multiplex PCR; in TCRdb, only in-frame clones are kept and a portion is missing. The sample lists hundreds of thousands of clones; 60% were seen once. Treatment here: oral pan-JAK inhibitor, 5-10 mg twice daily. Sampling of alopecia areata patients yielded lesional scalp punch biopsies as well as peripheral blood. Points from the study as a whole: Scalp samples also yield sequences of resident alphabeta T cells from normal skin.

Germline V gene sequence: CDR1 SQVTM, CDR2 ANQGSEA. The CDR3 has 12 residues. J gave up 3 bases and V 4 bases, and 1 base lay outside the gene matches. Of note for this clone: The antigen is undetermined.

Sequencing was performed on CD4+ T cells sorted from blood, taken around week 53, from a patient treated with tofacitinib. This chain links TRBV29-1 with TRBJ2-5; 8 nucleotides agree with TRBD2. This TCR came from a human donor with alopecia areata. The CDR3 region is CSVAGGEETQYF. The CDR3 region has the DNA TGCAGCGTTGCGGGGGGGGAAGAGACCCAGTACTTC.